The 12 T cell receptor beta chains below all came from one sample that was sequenced in a study of identical twins. TCRdb used MiXCR to reprocess the 5' RACE reads, holding one entry per CDR3 protein. The sample shows around 280,000 distinct CDR3 sequences, less than 9% of them seen only once. The same sample was also studied in work on yellow fever vaccine responses in identical twins.

The specimen sequenced was memory (CD45RO+) T cells sorted from blood. These receptors came from a woman between 18 and 29 years old in good health.

This clonotype occurred many times. This rearrangement joins TRBV4-1 to TRBJ2-2; the D gene is possibly TRBD1 (6 bases). Per germline, CDR1 MGHRA and CDR2 YSYEKL. The CDR3 is 16 amino acids. Trimming removed 5 bases from V and 0 bases from J, with 13 bases in between. CDR3 coding DNA: TGCGCCAGCAGCGCCACAGGGTTTGCGAACACCGGGGAGCTGTTTTTT. Its translation is CASSATGFANTGELFF.

This clonotype appeared a few times. The chain couples TRBV7-8 to TRBJ2-7; D is perhaps TRBD2 (8 bases). The V gene's germline CDR1 is SGHVS and CDR2 FQNEAQ. The CDR3 length is 17 residues. V gave up 5 bases and J gave up 0 bases, with 20 bases separating them. The CDR3 here is CASSKTGAAGGSYEQYV. CDR3 coding DNA: TGTGCCAGCAGCAAAACAGGGGCCGCGGGGGGCTCCTACGAGCAGTACGTC.

This clonotype was found many times. The chain carries TRBV6-1 and TRBJ1-3, with D perhaps TRBD1 (5 bases). The V and J ends lost 5 bases and 0 bases respectively, with 20 bases between them. The CDR3 totals 18 residues. Germline CDR1 and CDR2: MNHNS and SASEGT. The CDR3 region is CASSRGGVPPSSGNTIYF. CDR3 in DNA: TGTGCCAGCAGTAGGGGAGGAGTTCCCCCTAGCTCTGGAAACACCATATATTTT.

In this sample, this clonotype turned up many times. This chain connects TRBV10-1 to TRBJ2-5; D not certain. This CDR3 has 14 amino acids. Germline V CDR1 and CDR2: WNHNN, SYGVQD (reference sequence). V was clipped by 0 bases and J by 2 bases, with 7 bases between them. CDR3 residues: CASSESPAQETQYF. CDR3 DNA sequence: TGCGCCAGCAGTGAGTCGCCAGCGCAAGAGACCCAGTACTTC.

J is TRBJ1-4 and V is TRBV12-3 or TRBV12-4; D is possibly TRBD1 (6 bases). CDR3 length equals 15 residues. The V end was cut by 1 base, the J end by 6 bases, with 12 bases between. CDR3 coding DNA: TGTGCCAGCAGTTTAGGGGGGGCAGGGGATGAAAAACTGTTTTTT. This sequence encodes CASSLGGAGDEKLFF.

The rearrangement links TRBV2 to TRBJ2-7; 10 nucleotides align to TRBD1. The CDR3 is 18 residues long. V dropped 7 bases and J dropped 2; count of bases not matched to a gene: 17. The germline gives CDR1 SNHLY, CDR2 FYNNEI. CDR3 sequence reads: CASTTLLTGGPLAYEQYF. The CDR3 nucleotides are TGTGCCAGCACTACCCTCCTGACAGGGGGCCCCCTGGCCTACGAGCAGTACTTC.

This clonotype was seen only a few times. The rearrangement links TRBV20-1 to TRBJ2-3, with TRBD2 matching over 11 bases. Germline-derived CDR1 and CDR2 are DFQATT and SNEGSKA (reference sequence). The V and J ends lost 4 bases and 4 bases, in that order; junction bases with no gene match: 7. CDR3 size: 15 residues. Written as DNA, the CDR3 is TGCAGTGCTATTCGGACTAGCGGGTCCTCAGATACGCAGTATTTT. Residues: CSAIRTSGSSDTQYF.

The V gene is TRBV6-5, the J gene TRBJ1-1; 9 positions match TRBD1. CDR1 MNHEY and CDR2 SVGAGI come from the germline V gene. J gave up 4 bases and V 2 bases, and 11 bases lay outside the gene matches. This CDR3 region has 17 residues. CDR3 bases: TGTGCCAGCAGTTACGGATCGGGACAGGGCCTTTTCACTGAAGCTTTCTTT. This codes for CASSYGSGQGLFTEAFF.

The genes are TRBV19 and TRBJ2-3; no firm D call. This CDR3 has 14 residues. CDR1 and CDR2 from the germline V gene are LNHDA and SQIVND (reference sequence). Trimming stripped 0 bases from V and 3 bases from J, with 7 bases between. CDR3 nucleotides: TGTGCCAGTAGTATAGATGTCCATACAGATACGCAGTATTTT. Protein sequence: CASSIDVHTDTQYF.

The chain carries TRBV7-2 and TRBJ2-3; the match to TRBD1 covers 8 bases. Unmatched junction bases numbered 9, after V lost 3 bases and J lost 4 bases. CDR1 is SGHTA and CDR2 is FQGNSA in the germline V gene. This CDR3 spans 16 amino acids. CDR3 sequence (DNA): TGTGCCAGCAGCTTGCAGGGGGCAAATAGCCCAGATACGCAGTATTTT. This codes for CASSLQGANSPDTQYF.

J is TRBJ1-3 and V is TRBV3-1, with D possibly matching TRBD1 (5 bases). Looked up from germline, CDR1 is LGHDT and CDR2 is YNNKEL (reference sequence). The CDR3 has 17 residues. V was cut by 2 bases and J by 0 bases, with 14 bases left in between. This chain's CDR3 is CASSQRTGPNSGNTIYF. For the CDR3, the DNA is TGTGCCAGCAGCCAAAGGACGGGGCCTAACTCTGGAAACACCATATATTTT.

In this sample, this clonotype turned up a few times. The CDR3 region is CASSFGLAGVGDTQYF. The CDR3 DNA follows: TGTGCCAGCAGCTTCGGGCTAGCGGGAGTGGGGGATACGCAGTATTTT. The V gene is TRBV5-4, the J gene TRBJ2-3; TRBD2 aligns across 10 bases. The V and J ends lost 2 bases and 6 bases, in that order; junction bases with no gene match: 9. This CDR3 comprises 16 residues. In germline, CDR1 is SGHNT, CDR2 YYREEE (reference sequence).